This paragraph covers one T cell receptor beta chain sequence. This specimen belongs to a study of shared clonotypes between healthy human individuals. Across the whole study: Per donor, three plates held CD4 naive cells, three held CD4 memory, two held CD8 naive and one held CD8 memory.

The assay was immunoSEQ multiplex PCR, and TCRdb's table has in-frame clones only and misses some. There are over a million clones in the sample; around four fifths occur only once, and less than 1.5% lies in the top ten. Germline V gene lookup returns CDR1 SGHVS and CDR2 FQNEAQ. Trimming took off 5 bases at V and 6 bases at J, with 12 bases between the two ends. The CDR3 sequence is 13 residues long. This clonotype was obtained from a man between 18 and 35 years old in good health. Material: memory CD4+ T cells sorted from blood. Subset denoted: CD45RA-negative fraction. V usage is TRBV7-8 and J usage is TRBJ2-3; D is unresolved. The CDR3 sequence is CASSGYKFDTQYF. The CDR3 coding sequence is TGTGCCAGCAGCGGATATAAGTTTGATACGCAGTATTTT. The full variable domain, rest sourced from reference TRBV7-8 and TRBJ2-3, is GAGVSQSPRYKVAKRGQDVALRCDPISGHVSLFWYQQALGQGPEFLTYFQNEAQLDKSGLPSDRFFAERPEGSVSTLKIQRTQQEDSAVYLCASSGYKFDTQYFGPGTRLTVL.